The 9 T cell receptor beta chains given below trace back to one sample, sequenced in a study of blood T cell repertoires in COVID-19. Generated by immunoSEQ multiplex PCR, the TCRdb table keeps only in-frame clones and is missing some. This repertoire shows about 240,000 clones, 87% found once; its top ten account for just over 7%. Sample: peripheral blood. These receptors were collected from a man aged 55 to 69 who had recovered from COVID-19.

The chain combines TRBV10-3 with TRBJ2-7; D is unresolved. Germline V gene data show CDR1 as ENHRY and CDR2 as SYGVKD. The CDR3 spans 14 residues. The V and J ends lost 9 bases and 6 bases respectively, with 21 bases between them. The CDR3 DNA is TGTGCCATATCCCTAGTGAGCGAAATGGGCGAGCAGTACTTC. Protein sequence: CAISLVSEMGEQYF.

This sequence joins TRBV5-1 and TRBJ1-2; 8 bases are a match to TRBD1. Germline assignment: CDR1 SGHRS and CDR2 YFSETQ. CDR3 size: 15 residues. The J segment lost 2 bases and the V segment lost 3 bases, leaving 6 bases of the junction unmatched. The chain's CDR3 is CASSWGTGKNYGYTF. CDR3 nucleotide sequence: TGCGCCAGCAGCTGGGGGACAGGAAAGAACTATGGCTACACCTTC.

This chain connects TRBV28 to TRBJ2-3; D unclear. From germline, CDR1 is MDHEN and CDR2 SYDVKM. Deletions cut 6 bases from V and 4 bases from J, with 5 bases between. This CDR3 is built from 11 residues. The CDR3 is CASRSADTQYF. CDR3 nucleotides: TGTGCCAGCAGATCAGCAGATACGCAGTATTTT.

The chain recombines TRBV27 with TRBJ2-2; D remains unclear. The germline CDR1 and CDR2 sequences are MNHEY and SMNVEV (reference sequence). V dropped 4 bases and J dropped 1 base, with 10 bases sitting between them. This CDR3 spans 15 amino acids. The CDR3 reads CASSSAARNTGELFF. The CDR3 bases are TGTGCCAGCAGTTCCGCGGCAAGGAACACCGGGGAGCTGTTTTTT.

CDR3 DNA sequence: TGTGCCAGCAGCTTGGGACTAGCGGGGGATCAAGAGACCCAGTACTTC. Its protein product is CASSLGLAGDQETQYF. This rearrangement joins TRBV7-9 to TRBJ2-5; 14 nucleotides match TRBD2. V lost 3 bases and J lost 2; bases outside the gene matches: 2. The germline gives CDR1 SEHNR, CDR2 FQNEAQ (reference sequence). This CDR3 contains 16 residues.

This chain connects TRBV9 to TRBJ2-2; TRBD1 might be the D (5 bases). CDR3 length equals 14 residues. With 5 bases removed from V and 3 bases from J, the gap between germline ends came to 11 bases. Germline CDR1 SGDLS, CDR2 YYNGEE. The CDR3 sequence: CASRRRADTGELFF. The CDR3, as DNA: TGTGCCAGCAGACGCAGGGCGGACACCGGGGAGCTGTTTTTT.

The chain couples TRBV7-9 to TRBJ1-2; 7 bases align to TRBD1. The CDR3 contains 14 residues. The germline CDR1 and CDR2 sequences are SEHNR and FQNEAQ (reference sequence). Germline trimming cut 5 bases from V and 4 bases from J; bases unmatched to any gene: 7. The CDR3 loop is CASSNTRGTYGYTF. CDR3 in DNA: TGTGCCAGCAGCAATACCAGGGGGACCTATGGCTACACCTTC.

V and J are TRBV9 and TRBJ2-2; D uncertain. V shed 0 bases and J shed 7 bases, with 16 bases lying between them. This CDR3 has 16 amino acids. Germline CDR1 and CDR2: SGDLS and YYNGEE. As DNA, the CDR3 is TGTGCCAGCAGCGTAGCCGCGACTCCTACTTTCGGGGAGCTGTTTTTT. Protein: CASSVAATPTFGELFF.

The chain has TRBV15 and TRBJ1-6; no firm D call. Trimming removed 1 base at V and 6 bases at J, with 10 bases between. Germline-derived CDR1 and CDR2 are LNHNV and YYDKDF (reference sequence). This CDR3 comprises 15 residues. The CDR3 region has the DNA TGTGCCACCAGCAGAGGTCAGGATCGTAATTCACCCCTCCACTTT. The encoded protein is CATSRGQDRNSPLHF.